The clone carrying this T cell receptor beta chain was found a few times. Its antigen is not known. This sample is part of a study of T-cell reconstitution after alpha-beta-depleted transplantation in children. Researchers prepared the TCRbeta library using unique molecular identifiers, the study reports. TCRdb independently ran MiXCR on the PCR reads; one entry per CDR3 protein. The data contain approximately 1,000,000 distinct CDR3 sequences, less than 30% of them singletons. J was trimmed by 5 bases and V by 4 bases; bases with no gene match: 8. The CDR3 extends over 14 amino acids. Germline V gene sequence: CDR1 SGHKS, CDR2 YYEKEE (reference sequence). Whole-study results and caveats: Most T-cell counts and diversity one year after the transplant came from T cells that were newly produced. Roughly two months post-transplant, alpha-beta T cells reportedly originated from several hundred graft clones that had expanded.

This clonotype originated in a boy in the first two years of life who had a stem cell transplant for SCID, so the T cells may come from the graft donor. Source: PBMCs, mostly from graft donor cells, taken 360 days after TCRalphabeta/CD19-depleted stem cell transplant. The chain has TRBV5-5 and TRBJ2-5; TRBD1 matches at 7 bases. This CDR3 reads CASSTTGSGETQYF. DNA for the CDR3: TGTGCCAGCAGCACGACAGGGTCTGGGGAGACCCAGTACTTC.